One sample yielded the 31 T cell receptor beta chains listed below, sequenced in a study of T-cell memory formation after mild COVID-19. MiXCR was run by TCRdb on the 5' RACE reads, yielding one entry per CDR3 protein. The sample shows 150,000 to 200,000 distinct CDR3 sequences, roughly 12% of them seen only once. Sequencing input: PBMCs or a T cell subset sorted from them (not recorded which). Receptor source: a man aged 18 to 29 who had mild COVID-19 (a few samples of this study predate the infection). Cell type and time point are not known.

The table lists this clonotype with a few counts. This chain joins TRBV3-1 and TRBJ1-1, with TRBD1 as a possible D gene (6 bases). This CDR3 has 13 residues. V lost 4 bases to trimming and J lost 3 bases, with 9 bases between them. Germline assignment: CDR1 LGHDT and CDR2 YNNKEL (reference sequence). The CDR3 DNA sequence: TGTGCCAGCAGCCCCAGGGGAGACACTGAAGCTTTCTTT. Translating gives CASSPRGDTEAFF.

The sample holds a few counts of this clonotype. CDR3 in amino acids: CASSQGRDITNTEAFF. The CDR3 region has the DNA TGCGCCAGCAGCCAAGGACGGGACATAACGAACACTGAAGCTTTCTTT. The chain joins TRBV4-3 to TRBJ1-1, with a possible D match to TRBD1 (6 bases). V was clipped by 1 base and J by 1 base, with 13 bases between them. The CDR3 runs 16 residues. The germline V gene encodes CDR1 LGHNA and CDR2 YSLEER.

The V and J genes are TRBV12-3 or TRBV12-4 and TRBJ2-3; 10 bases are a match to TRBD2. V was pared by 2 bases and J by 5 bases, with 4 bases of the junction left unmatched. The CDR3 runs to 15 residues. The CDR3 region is CASSLSGGAVDTQYF. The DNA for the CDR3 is TGTGCCAGCAGTTTAAGCGGGGGGGCTGTAGATACGCAGTATTTT.

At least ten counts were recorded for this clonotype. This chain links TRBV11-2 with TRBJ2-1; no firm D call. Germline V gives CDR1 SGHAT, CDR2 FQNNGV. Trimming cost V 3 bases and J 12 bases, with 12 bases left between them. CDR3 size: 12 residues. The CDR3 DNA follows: TGTGCCAGCAGCTTCCCCTATGGTGGGCAGTTCTTC. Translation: CASSFPYGGQFF.

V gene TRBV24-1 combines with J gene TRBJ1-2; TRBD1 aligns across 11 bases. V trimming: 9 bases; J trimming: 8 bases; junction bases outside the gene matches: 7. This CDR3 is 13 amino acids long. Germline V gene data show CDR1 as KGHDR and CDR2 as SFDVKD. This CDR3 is CATSGTGGWGYTF. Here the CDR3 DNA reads TGTGCCACCTCCGGGACAGGGGGTTGGGGCTACACCTTC.

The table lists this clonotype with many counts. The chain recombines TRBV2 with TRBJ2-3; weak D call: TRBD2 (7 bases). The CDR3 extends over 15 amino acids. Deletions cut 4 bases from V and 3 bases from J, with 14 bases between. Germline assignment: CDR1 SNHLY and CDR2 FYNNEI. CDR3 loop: CASSGRGGGTDTQYF. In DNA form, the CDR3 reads TGTGCCAGCAGTGGAAGGGGGGGCGGGACAGATACGCAGTATTTT.

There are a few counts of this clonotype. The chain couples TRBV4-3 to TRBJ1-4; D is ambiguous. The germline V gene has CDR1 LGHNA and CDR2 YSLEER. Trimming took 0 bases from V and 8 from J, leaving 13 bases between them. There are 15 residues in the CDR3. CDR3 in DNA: TGCGCCAGCAGCCAAGAAGTCCCCCGGAGCGAAAAACTGTTTTTT. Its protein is CASSQEVPRSEKLFF.

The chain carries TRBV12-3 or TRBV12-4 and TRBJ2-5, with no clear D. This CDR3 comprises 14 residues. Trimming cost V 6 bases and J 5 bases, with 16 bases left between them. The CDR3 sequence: CASRRTGGRETQYF. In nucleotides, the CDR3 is TGTGCCAGCAGGCGGACGGGCGGTAGGGAGACCCAGTACTTC.

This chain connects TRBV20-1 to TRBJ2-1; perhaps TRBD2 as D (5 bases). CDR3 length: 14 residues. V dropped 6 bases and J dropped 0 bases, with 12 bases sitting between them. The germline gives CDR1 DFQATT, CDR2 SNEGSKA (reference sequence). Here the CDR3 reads CSARTSSSYNEQFF. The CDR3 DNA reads TGCAGTGCCAGGACTTCCAGCTCCTACAATGAGCAGTTCTTC.

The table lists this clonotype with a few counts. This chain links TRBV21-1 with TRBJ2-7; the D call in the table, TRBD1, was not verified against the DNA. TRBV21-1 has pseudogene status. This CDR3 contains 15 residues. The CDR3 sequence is CASSSPGTGSYEQYV. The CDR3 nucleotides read TGTGCCAGCAGCTCTCCAGGGACAGGCTCCTACGAGCAGTACGTC.

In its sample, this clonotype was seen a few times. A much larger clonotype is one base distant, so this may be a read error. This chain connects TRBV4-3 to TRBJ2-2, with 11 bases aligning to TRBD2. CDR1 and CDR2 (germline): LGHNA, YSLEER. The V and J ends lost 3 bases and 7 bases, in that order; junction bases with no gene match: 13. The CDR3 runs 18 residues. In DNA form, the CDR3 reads TGCGCCAGCAGCCATATTACTGGGACTAGCGGCGGTGGCGGGGAGCTGTTTTTT. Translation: CASSHITGTSGGGGELFF.

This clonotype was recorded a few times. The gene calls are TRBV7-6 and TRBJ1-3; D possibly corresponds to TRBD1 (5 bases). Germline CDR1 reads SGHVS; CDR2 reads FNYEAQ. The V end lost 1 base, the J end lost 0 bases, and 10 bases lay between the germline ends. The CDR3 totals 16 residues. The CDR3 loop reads CASSLEGRTSGNTIYF. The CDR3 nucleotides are TGTGCCAGCAGCTTAGAGGGGAGAACCTCTGGAAACACCATATATTTT.

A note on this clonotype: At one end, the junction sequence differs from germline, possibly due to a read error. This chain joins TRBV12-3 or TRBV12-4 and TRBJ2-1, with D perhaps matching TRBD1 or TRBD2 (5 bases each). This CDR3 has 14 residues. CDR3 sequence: CDSSFSGAGNEQFF. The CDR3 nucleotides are TGTGACAGCAGTTTCTCCGGGGCGGGCAATGAGCAGTTCTTC.

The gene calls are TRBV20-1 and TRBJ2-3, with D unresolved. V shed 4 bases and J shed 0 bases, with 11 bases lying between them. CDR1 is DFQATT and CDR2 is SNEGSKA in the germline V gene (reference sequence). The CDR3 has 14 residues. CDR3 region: CSAIVSTSTDTQYF. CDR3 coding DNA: TGCAGTGCTATTGTATCTACTAGCACAGATACGCAGTATTTT.

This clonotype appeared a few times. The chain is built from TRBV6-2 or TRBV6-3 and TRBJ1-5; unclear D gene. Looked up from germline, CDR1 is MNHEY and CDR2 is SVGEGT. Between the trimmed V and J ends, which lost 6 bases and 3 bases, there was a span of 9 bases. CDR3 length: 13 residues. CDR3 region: CASRVDLNQPQHF. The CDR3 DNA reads TGTGCCAGCAGAGTAGACCTCAATCAGCCCCAGCATTTT.

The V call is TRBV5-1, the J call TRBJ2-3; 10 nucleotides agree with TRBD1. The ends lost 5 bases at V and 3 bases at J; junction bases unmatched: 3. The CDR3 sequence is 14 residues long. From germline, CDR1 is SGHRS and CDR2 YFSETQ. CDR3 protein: CASRGGQGTDTQYF. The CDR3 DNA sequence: TGCGCCAGCAGAGGGGGACAGGGGACAGATACGCAGTATTTT.

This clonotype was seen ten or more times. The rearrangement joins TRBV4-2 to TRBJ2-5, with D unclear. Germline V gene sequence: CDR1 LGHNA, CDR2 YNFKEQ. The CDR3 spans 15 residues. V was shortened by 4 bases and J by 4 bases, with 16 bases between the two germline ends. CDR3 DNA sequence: TGTGCCAGCAGCCCCTCGATGGGGTCTACAGAGACCCAGTACTTC. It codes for CASSPSMGSTETQYF.

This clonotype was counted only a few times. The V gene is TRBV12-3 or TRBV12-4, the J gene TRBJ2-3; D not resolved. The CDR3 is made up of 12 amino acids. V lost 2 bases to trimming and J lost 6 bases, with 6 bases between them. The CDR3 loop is CASSLRTDTQYF. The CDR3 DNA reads TGTGCCAGCAGTTTACGTACCGATACGCAGTATTTT.

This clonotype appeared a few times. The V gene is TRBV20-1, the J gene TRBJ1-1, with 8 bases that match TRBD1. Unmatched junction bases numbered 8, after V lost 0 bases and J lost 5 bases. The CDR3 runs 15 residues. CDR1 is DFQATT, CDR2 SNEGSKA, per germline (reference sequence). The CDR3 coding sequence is TGCAGTGCTAGAGATCCCGGACAGGGAGGAACTGAAGCTTTCTTT. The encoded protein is CSARDPGQGGTEAFF.

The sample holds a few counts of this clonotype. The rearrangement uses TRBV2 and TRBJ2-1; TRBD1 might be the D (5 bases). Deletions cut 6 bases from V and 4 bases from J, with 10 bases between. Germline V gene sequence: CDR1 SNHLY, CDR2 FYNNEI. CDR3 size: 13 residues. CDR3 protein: CASRDSPYNEQFF. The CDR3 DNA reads TGTGCCAGCAGAGACAGCCCATACAATGAGCAGTTCTTC. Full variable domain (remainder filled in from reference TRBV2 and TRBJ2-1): EPEVTQTPSHQVTQMGQEVILRCVPISNHLYFYWYRQILGQKVEFLVSFYNNEISEKSEIFDDQFSVERPDGSNFTLKIRSTKLEDSAMYFCASRDSPYNEQFFGPGTRLTVL.

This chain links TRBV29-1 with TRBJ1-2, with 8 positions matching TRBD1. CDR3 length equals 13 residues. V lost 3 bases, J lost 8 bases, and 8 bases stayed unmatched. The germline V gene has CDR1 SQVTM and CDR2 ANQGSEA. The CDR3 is CSVEPGGIEGYTF. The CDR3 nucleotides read TGCAGCGTTGAGCCAGGGGGCATTGAAGGCTACACCTTC. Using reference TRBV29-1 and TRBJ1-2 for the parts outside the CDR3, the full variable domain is SAVISQKPSRDICQRGTSLTIQCQVDSQVTMMFWYRQQPGQSLTLIATANQGSEATYESGFVIDKFPISRPNLTFSTLTVSNMSPEDSSIYLCSVEPGGIEGYTFGSGTRLTVV.

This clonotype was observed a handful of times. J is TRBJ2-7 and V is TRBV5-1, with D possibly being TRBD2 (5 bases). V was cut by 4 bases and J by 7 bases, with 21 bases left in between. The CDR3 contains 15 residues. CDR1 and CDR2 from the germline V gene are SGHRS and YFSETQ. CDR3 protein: CASSPPGIKGYEQYF. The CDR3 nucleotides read TGCGCCAGCAGCCCGCCCGGGATCAAGGGTTATGAGCAGTACTTC.

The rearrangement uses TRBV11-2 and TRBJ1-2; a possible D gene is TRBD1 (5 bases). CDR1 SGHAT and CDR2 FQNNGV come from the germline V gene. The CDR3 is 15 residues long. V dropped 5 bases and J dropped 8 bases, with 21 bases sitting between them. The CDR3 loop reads CASSLTGVLPSGYTF. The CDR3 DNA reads TGTGCCAGCAGCCTTACAGGCGTACTACCAAGCGGCTACACCTTC.

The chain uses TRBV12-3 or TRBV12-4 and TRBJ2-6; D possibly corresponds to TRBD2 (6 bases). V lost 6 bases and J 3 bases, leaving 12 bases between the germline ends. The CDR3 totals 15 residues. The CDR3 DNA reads TGTGCCAGCAGCCTAAGGGGAGGTGGGGCCAACGTCCTGACTTTC. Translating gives CASSLRGGGANVLTF.

This chain's CDR3 is CASSPRDADTQYF. Here the CDR3 DNA reads TGTGCCAGCTCACCAAGGGATGCAGATACGCAGTATTTT. The chain links TRBV18 to TRBJ2-3; D remains unclear. The ends were cut back, 2 bases at V and 4 bases at J, with 7 bases in the middle. Germline loops: CDR1 KGHSH, CDR2 LQKENI. CDR3 length equals 13 residues.

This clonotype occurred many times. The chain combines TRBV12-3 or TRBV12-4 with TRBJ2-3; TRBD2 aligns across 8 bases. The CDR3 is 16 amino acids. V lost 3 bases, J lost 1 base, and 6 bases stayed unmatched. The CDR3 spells CASSFTETSGTDTQYF. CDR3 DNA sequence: TGTGCCAGCAGTTTTACTGAGACTAGCGGCACAGATACGCAGTATTTT.

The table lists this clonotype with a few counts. The CDR3 is CASSPHVDTQYF. The DNA of the CDR3 is TGTGCCAGCAGCCCGCACGTGGATACGCAGTATTTT. The V and J genes are TRBV7-2 and TRBJ2-3; D gene uncertain. There are 12 residues in the CDR3. Germline V gene sequence: CDR1 SGHTA, CDR2 FQGNSA. Deletions cut 5 bases from V and 6 bases from J, with 9 bases between.

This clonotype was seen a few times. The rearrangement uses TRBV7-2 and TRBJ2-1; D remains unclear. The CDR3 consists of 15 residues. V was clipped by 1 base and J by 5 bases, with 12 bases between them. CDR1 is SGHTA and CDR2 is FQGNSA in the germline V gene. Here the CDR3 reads CASSLDSNTNNEQFF. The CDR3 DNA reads TGTGCCAGCAGCTTAGACAGTAATACGAACAATGAGCAGTTCTTC. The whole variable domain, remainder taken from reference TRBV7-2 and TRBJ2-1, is GAGVSQSPSNKVTEKGKDVELRCDPISGHTALYWYRQSLGQGLEFLIYFQGNSAPDKSGLPSDRFSAERTGGSVSTLTIQRTQQEDSAVYLCASSLDSNTNNEQFFGPGTRLTVL.

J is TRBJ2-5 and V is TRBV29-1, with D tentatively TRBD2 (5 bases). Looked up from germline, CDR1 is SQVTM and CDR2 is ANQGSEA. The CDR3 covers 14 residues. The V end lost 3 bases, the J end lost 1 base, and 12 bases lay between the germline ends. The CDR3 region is CSVDVGSFQETQYF. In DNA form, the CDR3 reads TGCAGCGTTGATGTGGGGAGCTTCCAAGAGACCCAGTACTTC.

CDR3 region: CASSLSGGRGMYNSPLHF. CDR3 nucleotide sequence: TGTGCCAGCAGTTTATCCGGGGGCAGGGGGATGTATAATTCACCCCTCCACTTT. V usage is TRBV27 and J usage is TRBJ1-6; 7 bases are shared with TRBD1. CDR1 is MNHEY, CDR2 SMNVEV, per germline (reference sequence). J was trimmed by 4 bases and V by 0 bases; bases with no gene match: 9. CDR3 length: 18 residues.

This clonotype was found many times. The CDR3 region is CASSPQTVSPLHF. CDR3 DNA sequence: TGTGCCAGCAGCCCCCAGACAGTTTCACCCCTCCACTTT. This chain uses TRBV12-3 or TRBV12-4 with TRBJ1-6; D may be TRBD1 (5 bases). The V end was cut by 6 bases, the J end by 9 bases, with 12 bases between. This CDR3 comprises 13 residues.